Listed below are T cell receptor beta chains from one sample, sequenced in a study of T-cell memory formation after mild COVID-19. TCRdb processed the 5' RACE reads anew with MiXCR; each CDR3 protein has one entry. The profile shows 95,000 to 120,000 distinct CDR3 sequences, roughly a sixth of them singletons. Sequencing input: PBMCs or a T cell subset sorted from them (not recorded which). Receptors originate from a man in his late teens or twenties who had mild COVID-19 (a few samples of this study predate the infection). Cell type and time point are not known. The CDR3 runs from the conserved cysteine through the conserved F or W. D genes are given only for firm matches. Clone size, where shown, is once, few, many, or a class for clones that have expanded.

V gene: TRBV6-5; clone size: -; J gene: TRBJ2-5; D gene: TRBD1; CDR3 DNA: TGTGCCAGCAGTCCTCGGACAGGGGGATTTTTAGGGACCCAGTACTTC; CDR3 protein: CASSPRTGGFLGTQYF
V gene: TRBV5-1; clone size: many; J gene: TRBJ2-1; D gene: -; CDR3 DNA: TGCGCCAGCAGCCGGACGGGCCTCGGGGAGCAGTTCTTC; CDR3 protein: CASSRTGLGEQFF
V gene: TRBV5-1; clone size: -; J gene: TRBJ2-5; D gene: TRBD1; CDR3 DNA: TGCGCCAGCAGCGTCACAGGGGGACAAGAGACCCAGTACTTC; CDR3 protein: CASSVTGGQETQYF
V gene: TRBV6-2/TRBV6-3; clone size: few; J gene: TRBJ2-1; D gene: -; CDR3 DNA: TGTGCCAGCAGTAACTTAAGATACAATGAGCAGTTCTTC; CDR3 protein: CASSNLRYNEQFF
V gene: TRBV20-1; clone size: -; J gene: TRBJ2-3; D gene: TRBD2; CDR3 DNA: TGCAGTGCTAGGGGACCTGGACTAGCGGGGGGTACGGATACGCAGTATTTT; CDR3 protein: CSARGPGLAGGTDTQYF
V gene: TRBV6-2/TRBV6-3; clone size: few; J gene: TRBJ2-4; D gene: -; CDR3 DNA: TGTGCCAGCAGAGGCCTCCCCAAAAACATTCAGTACTTC; CDR3 protein: CASRGLPKNIQYF
V gene: TRBV12-3/TRBV12-4; clone size: few; J gene: TRBJ2-2; D gene: -; CDR3 DNA: TGTGCCAGCACTTGGACAGCGAACACCGGGGAGCTGTTTTTT; CDR3 protein: CASTWTANTGELFF
V gene: TRBV7-8; clone size: few; J gene: TRBJ2-3; D gene: -; CDR3 DNA: TGTGCCAGTTCGGGGGGCCTAGCGGCCCTAACAGATACGCAGTATTTT; CDR3 protein: CASSGGLAALTDTQYF
V gene: TRBV11-1; clone size: -; J gene: TRBJ2-1; D gene: TRBD1; CDR3 DNA: TGTGCCAGCGTAACAGGGGAATACAATGATGAGCAGTTCTTC; CDR3 protein: CASVTGEYNDEQFF
V gene: TRBV4-3; clone size: -; J gene: TRBJ1-2; D gene: TRBD1; CDR3 DNA: TGCGCCAGCAGCCAACTTCCGGGACAGGGGGCAGCTGACACCTTC; CDR3 protein: CASSQLPGQGAADTF
V gene: TRBV12-3/TRBV12-4; clone size: few; J gene: TRBJ1-5; D gene: -; CDR3 DNA: TGTGCCAGCAGCCCCCGGACACTTAATCAGCCCCAGCATTTT; CDR3 protein: CASSPRTLNQPQHF
V gene: TRBV7-2; clone size: few; J gene: TRBJ2-1; D gene: TRBD2; CDR3 DNA: TGTGCCAGCAGCTCCACGAACCTCGGACTAGCGGGGTACAATGAGCAGTTCTTC; CDR3 protein: CASSSTNLGLAGYNEQFF
V gene: TRBV15; clone size: few; J gene: TRBJ2-1; D gene: TRBD2; CDR3 DNA: TGTGCCACCAGCAGAGATAAGAAAGCGGGGAGAAATGAGCAGTTCTTC; CDR3 protein: CATSRDKKAGRNEQFF
V gene: TRBV6-2/TRBV6-3; clone size: -; J gene: TRBJ2-3; D gene: -; CDR3 DNA: TGTGCCAGCAGTTACTCGATCGTGGATACGCAGTATTTT; CDR3 protein: CASSYSIVDTQYF
V gene: TRBV7-2; clone size: few; J gene: TRBJ2-3; D gene: -; CDR3 DNA: TGTGCCAGCAGACGCGGGACCGACTTTCTCTCTAGCACAGATACGCAGTATTTT; CDR3 protein: CASRRGTDFLSSTDTQYF
V gene: TRBV4-1; clone size: -; J gene: TRBJ1-1; D gene: -; CDR3 DNA: TGCGCCAGCAGCCAAGTTTGGACTGAAGCTTTCTTT; CDR3 protein: CASSQVWTEAFF
V gene: TRBV20-1; clone size: -; J gene: TRBJ1-1; D gene: -; CDR3 DNA: TGCAGTGCTCCTCTTCAGGGAACTGAAGCTTTCTTT; CDR3 protein: CSAPLQGTEAFF
V gene: TRBV29-1; clone size: few; J gene: TRBJ2-2; D gene: TRBD1; CDR3 DNA: TGCAGCGTTGAAGCGGGACAGACGAACACCGGGGAGCTGTTTTTT; CDR3 protein: CSVEAGQTNTGELFF
V gene: TRBV6-1; clone size: few; J gene: TRBJ2-3; D gene: -; CDR3 DNA: TGTGCCAGCAGGACCCGCGCAGGACATACGCAGTATTTT; CDR3 protein: CASRTRAGHTQYF
V gene: TRBV5-1; clone size: -; J gene: TRBJ1-6; D gene: -; CDR3 DNA: TGCGCCAGCAGCCCGCTGGCAGGGAGAGGTAATTCACCCCTCCACTTT; CDR3 protein: CASSPLAGRGNSPLHF
V gene: TRBV7-2; clone size: -; J gene: TRBJ1-6; D gene: -; CDR3 DNA: TGTGCCAGCAGCTCAGGGGTTCGGTCACCCCTCCACTTT; CDR3 protein: CASSSGVRSPLHF
V gene: TRBV20-1; clone size: few; J gene: TRBJ2-5; D gene: TRBD2; CDR3 DNA: TGCAGTGCTAGAGCTAGCGGGGGTGTCCAAGAGACCCAGTACTTC; CDR3 protein: CSARASGGVQETQYF
V gene: TRBV10-3; clone size: -; J gene: TRBJ1-1; D gene: TRBD1; CDR3 DNA: TGTGCCATCGGATCAAGGGGACAGGGGGGGACTGAAGCTTTCTTT; CDR3 protein: CAIGSRGQGGTEAFF
V gene: TRBV11-2; clone size: many; J gene: TRBJ2-3; D gene: TRBD2; CDR3 DNA: TGTGCCAGCAGCCAGACTAGCGGGGGGGTCACAGATACGCAGTATTTT; CDR3 protein: CASSQTSGGVTDTQYF
V gene: TRBV5-1; clone size: -; J gene: TRBJ2-3; D gene: -; CDR3 DNA: TGCGCCAGCAGCGCCGAGGGACGGCAGATCACAGATACGCAGTATTTT; CDR3 protein: CASSAEGRQITDTQYF
V gene: TRBV3-1; clone size: many; J gene: TRBJ2-2; D gene: -; CDR3 DNA: TGTGCCAGCAGCCAACTCAGTAGGGAGCTGTTTTTT; CDR3 protein: CASSQLSRELFF
V gene: TRBV12-3/TRBV12-4; clone size: few; J gene: TRBJ2-1; D gene: -; CDR3 DNA: TGTGCCAGCAGTTTGTACGGGGCGAGTGAGCAGTTCTTC; CDR3 protein: CASSLYGASEQFF
V gene: TRBV11-3; clone size: -; J gene: TRBJ2-3; D gene: -; CDR3 DNA: TGTGCCAGCAGCAATAGCAGGGTACCAGATACGCAGTATTTT; CDR3 protein: CASSNSRVPDTQYF
V gene: TRBV7-2; clone size: few; J gene: TRBJ2-2; D gene: -; CDR3 DNA: TGTGCCAGCAGCATACTCTCCGGGGAGCTGTTTTTT; CDR3 protein: CASSILSGELFF
V gene: TRBV5-1; clone size: -; J gene: TRBJ1-3; D gene: -; CDR3 DNA: TGCGCCAGCAGCCCCGGTCCAGAATCCTCTGGAAACACCATATATTTT; CDR3 protein: CASSPGPESSGNTIYF
V gene: TRBV12-3/TRBV12-4; clone size: many; J gene: TRBJ1-3; D gene: TRBD1; CDR3 DNA: TGTGCCAGCAGGGAGACAGGGTCGGGAAACACCATATATTTT; CDR3 protein: CASRETGSGNTIYF
V gene: TRBV29-1; clone size: -; J gene: TRBJ2-3; D gene: -; CDR3 DNA: TGCAGCGGTGGGGGACCGGAGGGGGAAGATACGCAGTATTTT; CDR3 protein: CSGGGPEGEDTQYF
V gene: TRBV12-3/TRBV12-4; clone size: -; J gene: TRBJ2-4; D gene: -; CDR3 DNA: TGTGCCAGCAGCCTACACGGAAACATTCAGTACTTC; CDR3 protein: CASSLHGNIQYF
V gene: TRBV5-6; clone size: few; J gene: TRBJ2-1; D gene: -; CDR3 DNA: TGTGCCAGCAGCTTGAGGAACTACCTCTACAATGAGCAGTTCTTC; CDR3 protein: CASSLRNYLYNEQFF
V gene: TRBV5-1; clone size: -; J gene: TRBJ2-5; D gene: TRBD2; CDR3 DNA: TGCGCCAGCAGCTCCAGGACTAGCGGGGGGCAGTACCAAGAGACCCAGTACTTC; CDR3 protein: CASSSRTSGGQYQETQYF
V gene: TRBV7-2; clone size: -; J gene: TRBJ2-4; D gene: TRBD2; CDR3 DNA: TGTGCCAGCAGCCCATCGGGACTAGTAAACATTCAGTACTTC; CDR3 protein: CASSPSGLVNIQYF
V gene: TRBV12-3/TRBV12-4; clone size: -; J gene: TRBJ2-3; D gene: -; CDR3 DNA: TGTGCCAGCATCCCCGGGCCTGCAGATACGCAGTATTTT; CDR3 protein: CASIPGPADTQYF
V gene: TRBV6-5; clone size: few; J gene: TRBJ2-5; D gene: -; CDR3 DNA: TGTGCCAGCAGTTCAATGGGCGAGGGAGAAGAGACCCAGTACTTC; CDR3 protein: CASSSMGEGEETQYF
V gene: TRBV27; clone size: -; J gene: TRBJ1-6; D gene: -; CDR3 DNA: TGTGCCAGCAGTTTAAGGGCAGGGCTTCTCAATTCACCCCTCCACTTT; CDR3 protein: CASSLRAGLLNSPLHF
V gene: TRBV6-5; clone size: once; J gene: TRBJ2-4; D gene: TRBD1; CDR3 DNA: TGTGCCAGCAGGAGAATGGACAGGGGCATTCAGTACTTC; CDR3 protein: CASRRMDRGIQYF
V gene: TRBV5-5; clone size: -; J gene: TRBJ1-2; D gene: TRBD1; CDR3 DNA: TGTGCCAGCAGCCTCCCCGGGACAGGCTATGGCTACACCTTC; CDR3 protein: CASSLPGTGYGYTF
V gene: TRBV11-1; clone size: -; J gene: TRBJ1-1; D gene: -; CDR3 DNA: TGTGCCAGCAGCTTAGCCCCAGGGGTGGAGACTGAAGCTTTCTTT; CDR3 protein: CASSLAPGVETEAFF